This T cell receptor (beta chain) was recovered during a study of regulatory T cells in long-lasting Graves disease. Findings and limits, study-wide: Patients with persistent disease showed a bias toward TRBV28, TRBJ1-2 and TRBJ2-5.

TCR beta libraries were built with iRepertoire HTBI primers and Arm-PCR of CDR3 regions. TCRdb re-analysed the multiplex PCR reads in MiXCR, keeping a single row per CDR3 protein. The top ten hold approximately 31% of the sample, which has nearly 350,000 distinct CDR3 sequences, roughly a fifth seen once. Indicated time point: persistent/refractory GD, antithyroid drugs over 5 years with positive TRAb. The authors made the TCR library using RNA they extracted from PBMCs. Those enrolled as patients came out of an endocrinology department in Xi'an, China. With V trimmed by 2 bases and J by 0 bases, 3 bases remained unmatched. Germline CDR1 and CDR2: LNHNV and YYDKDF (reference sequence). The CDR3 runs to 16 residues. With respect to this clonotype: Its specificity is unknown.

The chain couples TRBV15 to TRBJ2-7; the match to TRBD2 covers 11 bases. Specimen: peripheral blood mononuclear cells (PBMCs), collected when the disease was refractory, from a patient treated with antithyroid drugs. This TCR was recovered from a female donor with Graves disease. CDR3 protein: CATSRPGTSGSYEQYF. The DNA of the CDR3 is TGTGCCACCAGCAGACCTGGGACTAGCGGCTCCTACGAGCAGTACTTC.